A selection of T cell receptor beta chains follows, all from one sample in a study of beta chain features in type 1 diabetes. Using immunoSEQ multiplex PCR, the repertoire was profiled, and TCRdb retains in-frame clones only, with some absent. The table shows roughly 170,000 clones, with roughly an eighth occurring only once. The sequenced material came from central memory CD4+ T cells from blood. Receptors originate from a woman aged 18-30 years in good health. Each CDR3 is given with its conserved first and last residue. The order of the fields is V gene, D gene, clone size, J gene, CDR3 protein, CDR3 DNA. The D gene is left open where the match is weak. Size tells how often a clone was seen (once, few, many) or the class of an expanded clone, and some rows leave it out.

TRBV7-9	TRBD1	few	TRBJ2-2	CASRTGHDTGELFF	TGTGCCAGTCGGACAGGGCATGACACCGGGGAGCTGTTTTTT
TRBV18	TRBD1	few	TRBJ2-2	CASPDRGLAGELFF	TGTGCCAGCCCGGACAGGGGCCTTGCCGGGGAGCTGTTTTTT
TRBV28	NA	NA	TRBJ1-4	CASRGTEKLFF	TGTGCCAGCAGGGGGACAGAAAAACTGTTTTTT
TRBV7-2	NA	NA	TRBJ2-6	CASSSPLANVLTF	TGTGCCAGCAGCTCCCCCTTGGCCAACGTCCTGACTTTC
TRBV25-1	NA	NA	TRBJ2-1	CATLEGEGYNEQFF	TGTGCCACCTTGGAGGGCGAAGGGTACAATGAGCAGTTCTTC
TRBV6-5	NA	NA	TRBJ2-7	CASSYRGAAYEQYF	TGTGCCAGCAGTTACCGCGGGGCGGCCTACGAGCAGTACTTC
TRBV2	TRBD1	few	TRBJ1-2	CASSGDSIYGYTF	TGTGCCAGCAGTGGGGACAGTATCTATGGCTACACCTTC
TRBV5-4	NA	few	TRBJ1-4	CASSLAGYPTNEKLFF	TGTGCCAGCAGCTTGGCCGGGTACCCAACTAATGAAAAACTGTTTTTT
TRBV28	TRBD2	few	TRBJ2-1	CASSLLAGLYNEQFF	TGTGCCAGCAGCCTCCTAGCGGGACTCTACAATGAGCAGTTCTTC
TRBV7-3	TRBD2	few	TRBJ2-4	CASSSGTSGSSTKNIQYF	TGTGCCAGCAGTTCCGGGACTAGCGGGAGCAGCACCAAAAACATTCAGTACTTC
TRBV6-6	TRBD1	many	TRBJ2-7	CASNPRQGSTYEQYF	TGTGCCAGCAACCCAAGACAGGGCTCAACCTACGAGCAGTACTTC
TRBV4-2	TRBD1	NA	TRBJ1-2	CASSPGQGNGYTF	TGTGCCAGCAGCCCGGGACAGGGGAATGGCTACACCTTC
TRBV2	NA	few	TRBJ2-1	CASSDKGYNEQFF	TGTGCCAGCAGTGACAAGGGGTACAATGAGCAGTTCTTC
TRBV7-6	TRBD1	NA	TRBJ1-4	CASSTQGGGEKLFF	TGTGCCAGCAGCACTCAGGGGGGTGGTGAAAAACTGTTTTTT
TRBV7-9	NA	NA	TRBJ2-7	CASSRGTIEQYF	TGTGCCAGCAGCCGCGGGACGATCGAGCAGTACTTC
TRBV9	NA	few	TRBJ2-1	CASSVGNSYNEQFF	TGTGCCAGCAGCGTCGGGAACTCCTACAATGAGCAGTTCTTC
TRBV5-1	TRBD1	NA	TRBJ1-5	CASSFTGGEQPQHF	TGCGCCAGCAGCTTCACAGGGGGGGAACAGCCCCAGCATTTT
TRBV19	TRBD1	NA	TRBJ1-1	CASMEMDRENTEAFF	TGTGCCAGCATGGAAATGGACAGGGAGAACACTGAAGCTTTCTTT
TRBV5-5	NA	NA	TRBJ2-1	CASGGVNEQFF	TGTGCCAGCGGAGGGGTCAATGAGCAGTTCTTC
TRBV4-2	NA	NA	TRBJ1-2	CASSLVGTGQAGYTF	TGTGCCAGCAGCTTAGTGGGAACTGGACAAGCTGGCTACACCTTC
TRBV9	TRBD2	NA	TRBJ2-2	CASSVPRAGRGATGELFF	TGTGCCAGCAGCGTTCCGAGAGCAGGGAGGGGAGCCACCGGGGAGCTGTTTTTT
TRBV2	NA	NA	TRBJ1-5	CASSFGQQGDGPQHF	TGTGCCAGCAGCTTCGGGCAGCAGGGCGACGGGCCCCAGCATTTT
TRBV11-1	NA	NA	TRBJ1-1	CASSLQVRNTEAFF	TGTGCCAGCAGCCTTCAGGTACGGAACACTGAAGCTTTCTTT
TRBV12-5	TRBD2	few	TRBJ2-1	CASGTSTSGPFYEQFF	TGTGCTAGTGGCACCTCAACTAGCGGACCTTTTTATGAGCAGTTCTTC
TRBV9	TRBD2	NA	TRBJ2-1	CASSVVVAGGHNEQFF	TGTGCCAGCAGCGTAGTTGTCGCGGGAGGACACAATGAGCAGTTCTTC
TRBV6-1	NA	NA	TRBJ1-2	CASLRLGAHYGYTF	TGTGCCAGCCTGCGTTTGGGGGCCCACTATGGCTACACCTTC
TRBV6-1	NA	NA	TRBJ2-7	CASRATGYEQYF	TGTGCCAGCAGAGCTACAGGGTACGAGCAGTACTTC
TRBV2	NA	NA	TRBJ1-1	CASSDFRDYTEAFF	TGTGCCAGCAGTGACTTCCGGGACTACACTGAAGCTTTCTTT
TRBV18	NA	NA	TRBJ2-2	CASSPQAGSGTGELFF	TGTGCCAGCTCACCCCAAGCGGGCTCAGGCACCGGGGAGCTGTTTTTT
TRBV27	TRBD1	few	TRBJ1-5	CASRMGQEINQPQHF	TGTGCCAGCAGGATGGGACAGGAGATTAATCAGCCCCAGCATTTT
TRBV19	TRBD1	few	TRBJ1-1	CASSVRGRNTEAFF	TGTGCCAGTAGTGTCAGGGGGCGGAACACTGAAGCTTTCTTT
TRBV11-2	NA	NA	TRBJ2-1	CASSSHTYNEQFF	TGTGCCAGCAGCTCCCACACCTACAATGAGCAGTTCTTC
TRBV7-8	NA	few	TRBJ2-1	CASSAAEPSQFF	TGTGCCAGCAGCGCCGCGGAGCCCTCGCAGTTCTTC
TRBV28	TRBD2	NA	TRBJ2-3	CASTSGSTDTQYF	TGTGCCAGCACTAGCGGTAGCACAGATACGCAGTATTTT
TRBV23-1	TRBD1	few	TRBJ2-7	CASSPMTGTGSSYEQYF	TGCGCCAGCAGTCCGATGACCGGGACAGGGAGCTCCTACGAGCAGTACTTC
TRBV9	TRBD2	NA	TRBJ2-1	CASSGGRGRNEQFF	TGTGCCAGCAGCGGCGGGAGGGGAAGGAATGAGCAGTTCTTC
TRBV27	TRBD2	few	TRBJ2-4	CASSSQTSGIGIQYF	TGTGCCAGCAGTTCCCAGACTAGCGGGATTGGCATTCAGTACTTC
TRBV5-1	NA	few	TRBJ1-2	CASSRQSRDYGYTF	TGCGCCAGCAGCCGACAGAGTCGCGACTATGGCTACACCTTC
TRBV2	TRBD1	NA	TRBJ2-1	CASSPGTGYNEQFF	TGTGCCAGCAGTCCCGGGACAGGGTATAATGAGCAGTTCTTC
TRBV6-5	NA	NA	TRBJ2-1	CASSYSNSAFYNEQFF	TGTGCCAGCAGTTACTCTAACAGTGCCTTCTACAATGAGCAGTTCTTC
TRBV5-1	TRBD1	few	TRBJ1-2	CASSLTGDGYGYTF	TGCGCCAGCAGCTTAACAGGGGACGGCTATGGCTACACCTTC
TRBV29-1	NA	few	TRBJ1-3	CSVKRGTSGNTIYF	TGCAGCGTTAAAAGGGGGACCTCTGGAAACACCATATATTTT
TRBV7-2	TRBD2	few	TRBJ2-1	CASSSRLAGHNEQFF	TGTGCCAGCAGCTCCCGACTAGCGGGACACAATGAGCAGTTCTTC
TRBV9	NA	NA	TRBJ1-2	CASSPDRPNYGYTF	TGTGCCAGCAGTCCTGACAGGCCTAACTATGGCTACACCTTC
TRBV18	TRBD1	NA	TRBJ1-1	CASSPFGQGGTEAFF	TGTGCCAGCTCACCATTCGGACAGGGGGGAACTGAAGCTTTCTTT
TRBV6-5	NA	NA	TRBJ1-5	CASIQGNGQPQHF	TGTGCCAGCATCCAGGGGAATGGGCAGCCCCAGCATTTT
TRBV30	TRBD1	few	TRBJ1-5	CAWSVAGTGHQPQHF	TGTGCCTGGAGTGTAGCCGGGACAGGCCATCAGCCCCAGCATTTT
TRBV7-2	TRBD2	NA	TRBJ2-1	CASRLRPTSGRYNEQFF	TGTGCCAGCAGGCTTAGGCCCACTAGCGGGCGGTACAATGAGCAGTTCTTC
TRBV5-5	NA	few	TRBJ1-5	CASSSSPGRNQPQHF	TGTGCCAGCAGCTCATCCCCTGGCCGCAATCAGCCCCAGCATTTT
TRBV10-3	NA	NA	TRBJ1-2	CAISSGRSDYGYTF	TGTGCCATCAGTTCCGGGAGGTCGGACTATGGCTACACCTTC
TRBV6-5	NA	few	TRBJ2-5	CASSYSGQRKETQYF	TGTGCCAGCAGTTACTCTGGACAGAGGAAAGAGACCCAGTACTTC
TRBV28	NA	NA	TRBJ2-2	CASTPWLARTGELFF	TGTGCCAGCACCCCGTGGCTAGCGCGTACCGGGGAGCTGTTTTTT
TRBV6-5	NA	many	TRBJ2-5	CASSYSRELQYF	TGTGCCAGCAGTTACTCGAGGGAACTACAGTACTTC
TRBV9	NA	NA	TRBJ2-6	CASSPRHSGANVLTF	TGTGCCAGCAGCCCTCGACACTCTGGGGCCAACGTCCTGACTTTC
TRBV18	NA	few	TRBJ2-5	CASSPETETQYF	TGTGCCAGCTCACCGGAGACAGAGACCCAGTACTTC
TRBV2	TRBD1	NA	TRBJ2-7	CASRGQGNSYEQYF	TGTGCCAGCAGGGGACAGGGGAACTCCTACGAGCAGTACTTC